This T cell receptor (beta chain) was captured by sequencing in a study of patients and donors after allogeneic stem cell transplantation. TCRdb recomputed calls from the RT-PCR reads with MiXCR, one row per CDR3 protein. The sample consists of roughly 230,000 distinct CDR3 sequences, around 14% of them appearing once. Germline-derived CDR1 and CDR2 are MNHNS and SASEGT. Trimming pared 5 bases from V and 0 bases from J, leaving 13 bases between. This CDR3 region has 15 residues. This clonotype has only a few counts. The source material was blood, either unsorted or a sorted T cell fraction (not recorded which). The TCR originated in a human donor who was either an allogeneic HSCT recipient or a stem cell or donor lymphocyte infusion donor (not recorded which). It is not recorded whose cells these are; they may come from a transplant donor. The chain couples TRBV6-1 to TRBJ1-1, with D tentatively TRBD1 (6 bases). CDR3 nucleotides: TGTGCCAGCAGTCATTCAGGGGAGTTGAACACTGAAGCTTTCTTT. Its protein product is CASSHSGELNTEAFF.